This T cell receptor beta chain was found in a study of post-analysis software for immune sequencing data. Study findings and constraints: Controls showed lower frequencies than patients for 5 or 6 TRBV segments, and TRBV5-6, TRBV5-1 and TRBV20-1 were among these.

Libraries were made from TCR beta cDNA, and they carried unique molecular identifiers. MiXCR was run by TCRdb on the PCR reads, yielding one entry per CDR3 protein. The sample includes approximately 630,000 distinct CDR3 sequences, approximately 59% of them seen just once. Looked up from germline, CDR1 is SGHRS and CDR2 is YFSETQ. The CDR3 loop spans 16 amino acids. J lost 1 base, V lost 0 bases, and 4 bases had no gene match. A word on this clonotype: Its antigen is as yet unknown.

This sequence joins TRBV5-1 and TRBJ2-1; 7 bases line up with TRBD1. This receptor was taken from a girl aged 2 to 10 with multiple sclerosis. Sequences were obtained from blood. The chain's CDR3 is CASSLGPGGSYNEQFF. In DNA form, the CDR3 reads TGCGCCAGCAGCTTGGGCCCAGGGGGTTCCTACAATGAGCAGTTCTTC. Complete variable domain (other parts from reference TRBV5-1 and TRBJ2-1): KAGVTQTPRYLIKTRGQQVTLSCSPISGHRSVSWYQQTPGQGLQFLFEYFSETQRNKGNFPGRFSGRQFSNSRSEMNVSTLELGDSALYLCASSLGPGGSYNEQFFGPGTRLTVL.